A selection of T cell receptor beta chains follows, all from one sample in a study of blood T cells in healthy people across ages. TCRdb re-called the 5' RACE reads with MiXCR, one entry per CDR3 protein. The top ten clones hold approximately 20% of a sample with hundreds of thousands of distinct CDR3 sequences, 20% to 25% of them seen once. Material: blood. The receptor source for this set is a man in his 70s in good health. The CDR3 runs from the conserved cysteine through the conserved F or W. The D gene is left open where the match is weak. Not every row has a clone size; where given, it reads once, few, many or a size class.

D: TRBD2; size: -; J: TRBJ2-3; V: TRBV4-3; CDR3: CASSQDTSGRASDTRYF; DNA: TGCGCCAGCAGCCAGGACACTAGCGGGAGGGCCTCAGATACGCGGTATTTT
D: TRBD2; size: few; J: TRBJ2-1; V: TRBV20-1; CDR3: CSARDVAGVNEQFF; DNA: TGCAGTGCTAGAGATGTAGCGGGAGTTAATGAGCAGTTCTTC
D: TRBD2; size: -; J: TRBJ2-5; V: TRBV4-2; CDR3: CASSQVTAGGQETQYF; DNA: TGTGCCAGCAGCCAAGTAACGGCGGGGGGACAAGAGACCCAGTACTTC
D: -; size: -; J: TRBJ2-4; V: TRBV2; CDR3: CASRTHLSGENIQYF; DNA: TGTGCCAGCAGGACCCACTTGTCAGGGGAAAACATTCAGTACTTC
D: -; size: few; J: TRBJ2-2; V: TRBV15; CDR3: CATSPSGTAYIGDTGELFF; DNA: TGTGCCACCAGCCCCTCCGGTACAGCCTATATAGGGGACACCGGGGAGCTGTTTTTT
D: TRBD2; size: few; J: TRBJ2-1; V: TRBV12-3/TRBV12-4; CDR3: CASRRSGRPSNEQFF; DNA: TGTGCCAGCAGAAGAAGCGGGAGGCCCAGCAATGAGCAGTTCTTC
D: TRBD1; size: -; J: TRBJ1-4; V: TRBV7-9; CDR3: CASSGWTGGREKLFF; DNA: TGTGCCAGCAGCGGATGGACAGGGGGTCGGGAAAAACTGTTTTTT
D: -; size: -; J: TRBJ1-2; V: TRBV20-1; CDR3: CSARSAYGHTF; DNA: TGCAGTGCTAGATCGGCCTATGGCCACACCTTC
D: TRBD1; size: -; J: TRBJ2-1; V: TRBV20-1; CDR3: CSARWGQGNEQFF; DNA: TGCAGTGCTAGGTGGGGACAGGGGAATGAGCAGTTCTTC
D: -; size: -; J: TRBJ2-7; V: TRBV4-1; CDR3: CASSFTEGTYEQYF; DNA: TGCGCCAGCAGCTTTACAGAGGGCACCTACGAGCAGTACTTC
D: TRBD2; size: -; J: TRBJ2-1; V: TRBV6-6; CDR3: CASRRAASGGSTYNEQFF; DNA: TGTGCCAGCAGAAGGGCGGCTAGCGGGGGGTCTACGTACAATGAGCAGTTCTTC
D: TRBD1; size: -; J: TRBJ2-5; V: TRBV28; CDR3: CASSLGQTKQETQYF; DNA: TGTGCCAGCAGTTTGGGACAGACGAAACAAGAGACCCAGTACTTC
D: TRBD1; size: many; J: TRBJ2-7; V: TRBV10-2; CDR3: CASSARQGVPSYEQYF; DNA: TGCGCCAGCAGTGCCCGACAGGGAGTCCCCTCCTACGAGCAGTACTTC
D: -; size: few; J: TRBJ2-3; V: TRBV7-9; CDR3: CASSKTSYTDTQYF; DNA: TGTGCCAGCAGTAAGACTAGTTACACAGATACGCAGTATTTT
D: -; size: -; J: TRBJ2-3; V: TRBV9; CDR3: CASSVAGADTQYF; DNA: TGTGCCAGCAGCGTAGCGGGAGCGGATACGCAGTATTTT
D: -; size: few; J: TRBJ2-6; V: TRBV12-3/TRBV12-4; CDR3: CASSLVPGANVLTF; DNA: TGTGCCAGCAGTTTGGTGCCTGGGGCCAACGTCCTGACTTTC
D: -; size: -; J: TRBJ2-3; V: TRBV11-3; CDR3: CASSLDAITDTQYF; DNA: TGTGCCAGCAGCTTAGACGCGATCACAGATACGCAGTATTTT
D: -; size: -; J: TRBJ2-5; V: TRBV20-1; CDR3: CSARTGKETQYF; DNA: TGCAGTGCTAGAACAGGGAAGGAGACCCAGTACTTC
D: -; size: few; J: TRBJ1-3; V: TRBV9; CDR3: CASSVGPETIYF; DNA: TGTGCCAGCAGCGTAGGTCCTGAGACCATATATTTT
D: TRBD1; size: -; J: TRBJ2-3; V: TRBV27; CDR3: CASSLPDRLSLLSHRDTQYF; DNA: TGTGCCAGCAGTTTACCGGACAGGTTAAGTTTGTTATCCCACCGGGATACGCAGTATTTT
D: -; size: -; J: TRBJ1-5; V: TRBV6-2/TRBV6-3; CDR3: CASTPWRGSNQPQHF; DNA: TGTGCCAGCACCCCGTGGAGGGGGAGCAATCAGCCCCAGCATTTT
D: -; size: few; J: TRBJ2-5; V: TRBV6-5; CDR3: CASSYFTREDQETQYF; DNA: TGTGCCAGCAGTTACTTCACTCGAGAGGACCAAGAGACCCAGTACTTC
D: -; size: few; J: TRBJ2-7; V: TRBV5-1; CDR3: CASSGQAGSSYEQYF; DNA: TGCGCCAGCAGCGGGCAGGCCGGAAGCTCCTACGAGCAGTACTTC
D: TRBD1; size: few; J: TRBJ2-1; V: TRBV4-1; CDR3: CASSLGTDNEQFF; DNA: TGCGCCAGCAGCCTCGGGACAGACAATGAGCAGTTCTTC
D: TRBD1; size: few; J: TRBJ1-6; V: TRBV3-1; CDR3: CASSQGRTGNSPLHF; DNA: TGTGCCAGCAGTCAAGGACGGACAGGGAATTCACCCCTCCACTTT
D: -; size: -; J: TRBJ1-3; V: TRBV20-1; CDR3: CSARDPAGTGNTIYF; DNA: TGCAGTGCTAGAGATCCCGCAGGGACTGGAAACACCATATATTTT
D: TRBD1; size: -; J: TRBJ2-5; V: TRBV6-5; CDR3: CASSFTRGPETQYF; DNA: TGTGCCAGCAGTTTCACTAGGGGGCCAGAGACCCAGTACTTC
D: -; size: -; J: TRBJ2-4; V: TRBV12-3/TRBV12-4; CDR3: CVSRAGTENIQYF; DNA: TGTGTCAGCAGAGCCGGGACGGAAAACATCCAGTACTTC
D: -; size: -; J: TRBJ1-6; V: TRBV3-1; CDR3: CASSQQGRGNSPLHF; DNA: TGTGCCAGCAGCCAGCAGGGCCGTGGGAATTCACCCCTCCACTTT
D: -; size: many; J: TRBJ2-5; V: TRBV11-2; CDR3: CASSTTSFRRKTQYF; DNA: TGTGCCAGCAGTACTACTAGTTTTAGGAGGAAGACCCAGTACTTC
D: -; size: -; J: TRBJ1-5; V: TRBV6-2/TRBV6-3; CDR3: CASRRVNQPQHF; DNA: TGTGCCAGCAGGAGAGTTAATCAGCCCCAGCATTTT
D: -; size: few; J: TRBJ2-7; V: TRBV28; CDR3: CASSSPGPPYEQYF; DNA: TGTGCCAGCAGTTCTCCAGGGCCCCCCTACGAGCAGTACTTC
D: -; size: many; J: TRBJ2-5; V: TRBV28; CDR3: CASSLRYQETQYF; DNA: TGTGCCAGCAGTTTACGATACCAAGAGACCCAGTACTTC
D: -; size: -; J: TRBJ1-3; V: TRBV28; CDR3: CASSYPVGNTIYF; DNA: TGTGCCAGCAGTTACCCCGTCGGAAACACCATATATTTT
D: TRBD2; size: few; J: TRBJ2-1; V: TRBV6-1; CDR3: CASSELTSGRSIEQFF; DNA: TGTGCCAGCAGTGAACTCACTAGCGGGAGGAGCATTGAGCAGTTCTTC
D: TRBD1; size: few; J: TRBJ1-1; V: TRBV20-1; CDR3: CSPTGQGGTEAFF; DNA: TGCAGCCCAACAGGACAGGGGGGTACTGAAGCTTTCTTT